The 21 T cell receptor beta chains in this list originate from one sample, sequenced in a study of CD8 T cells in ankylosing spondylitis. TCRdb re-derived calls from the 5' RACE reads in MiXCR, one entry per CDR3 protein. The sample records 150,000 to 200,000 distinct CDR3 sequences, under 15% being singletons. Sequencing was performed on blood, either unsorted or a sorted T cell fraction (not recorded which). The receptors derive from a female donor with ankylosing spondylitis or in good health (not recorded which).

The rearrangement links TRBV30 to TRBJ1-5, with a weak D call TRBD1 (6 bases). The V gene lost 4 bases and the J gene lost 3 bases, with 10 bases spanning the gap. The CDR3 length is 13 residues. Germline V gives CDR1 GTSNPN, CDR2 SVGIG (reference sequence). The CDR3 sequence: CAWNHRANQPQHF. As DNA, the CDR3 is TGTGCCTGGAACCACAGGGCCAATCAGCCCCAGCATTTT. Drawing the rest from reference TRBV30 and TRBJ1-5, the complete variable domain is SQTIHQWPATLVQPVGSPLSLECTVEGTSNPNLYWYRQAAGRGLQLLFYSVGIGQISSEVPQNLSASRPQDRQFILSSKKLLLSDSGFYLCAWNHRANQPQHFGDGTRLSIL.

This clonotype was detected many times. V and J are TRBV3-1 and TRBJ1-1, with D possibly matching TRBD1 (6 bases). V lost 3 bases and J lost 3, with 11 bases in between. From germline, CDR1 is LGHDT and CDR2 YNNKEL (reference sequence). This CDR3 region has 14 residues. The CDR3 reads CASSQGWGHTEAFF. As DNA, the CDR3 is TGTGCCAGCAGCCAGGGTTGGGGGCACACTGAAGCTTTCTTT.

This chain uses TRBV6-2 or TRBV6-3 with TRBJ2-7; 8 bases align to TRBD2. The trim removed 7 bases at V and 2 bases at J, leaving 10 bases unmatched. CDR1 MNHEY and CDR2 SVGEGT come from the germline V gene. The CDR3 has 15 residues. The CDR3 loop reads CASIGREVGTYEQYF. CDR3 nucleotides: TGTGCCAGCATTGGGCGGGAGGTAGGGACCTACGAGCAGTACTTC.

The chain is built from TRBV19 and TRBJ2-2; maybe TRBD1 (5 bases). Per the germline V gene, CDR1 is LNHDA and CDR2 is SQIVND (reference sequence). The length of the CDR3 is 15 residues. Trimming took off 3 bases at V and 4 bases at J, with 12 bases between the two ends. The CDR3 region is CASSITVGPTGELFF. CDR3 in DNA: TGTGCCAGTAGTATCACAGTGGGGCCCACCGGGGAGCTGTTTTTT.

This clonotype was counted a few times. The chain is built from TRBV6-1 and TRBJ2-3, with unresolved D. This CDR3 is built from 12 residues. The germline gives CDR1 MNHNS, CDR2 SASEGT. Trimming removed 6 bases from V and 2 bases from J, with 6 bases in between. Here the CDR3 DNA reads TGTGCCAGCAGCAGGTCCACAGATACGCAGTATTTT. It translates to CASSRSTDTQYF.

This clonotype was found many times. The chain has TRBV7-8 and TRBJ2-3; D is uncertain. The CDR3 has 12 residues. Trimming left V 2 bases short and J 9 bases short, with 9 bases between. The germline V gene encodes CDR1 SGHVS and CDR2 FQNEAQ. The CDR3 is CASSLQLNTQYF. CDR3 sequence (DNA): TGTGCCAGCAGCTTACAGCTTAACACGCAGTATTTT.

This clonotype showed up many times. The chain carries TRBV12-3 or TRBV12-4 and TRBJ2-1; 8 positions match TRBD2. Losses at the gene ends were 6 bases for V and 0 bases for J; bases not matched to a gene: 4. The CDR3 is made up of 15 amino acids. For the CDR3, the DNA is TGTGCCAGCAGCCTAGCGGGCCCCTCCTACAATGAGCAGTTCTTC. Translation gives CASSLAGPSYNEQFF.

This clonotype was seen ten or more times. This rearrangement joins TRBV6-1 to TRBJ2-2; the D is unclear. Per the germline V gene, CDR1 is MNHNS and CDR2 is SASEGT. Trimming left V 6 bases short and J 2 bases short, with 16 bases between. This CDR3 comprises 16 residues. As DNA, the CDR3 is TGTGCCAGCAGGGACGACCTCCCCTTAAACACCGGGGAGCTGTTTTTT. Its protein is CASRDDLPLNTGELFF.

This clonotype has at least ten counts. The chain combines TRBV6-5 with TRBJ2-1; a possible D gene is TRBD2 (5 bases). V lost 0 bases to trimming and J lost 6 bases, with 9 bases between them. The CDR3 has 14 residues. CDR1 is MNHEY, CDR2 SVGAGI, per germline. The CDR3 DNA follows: TGTGCCAGCAGTTACTCTAACAGCGGCAATGAGCAGTTCTTC. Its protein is CASSYSNSGNEQFF.

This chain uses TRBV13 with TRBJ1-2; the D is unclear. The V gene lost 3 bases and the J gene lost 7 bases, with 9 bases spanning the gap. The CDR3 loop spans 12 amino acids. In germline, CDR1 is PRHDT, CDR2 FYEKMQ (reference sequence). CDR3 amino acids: CASSFGPGGYTF. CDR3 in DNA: TGTGCCAGCAGCTTTGGTCCCGGTGGCTACACCTTC.

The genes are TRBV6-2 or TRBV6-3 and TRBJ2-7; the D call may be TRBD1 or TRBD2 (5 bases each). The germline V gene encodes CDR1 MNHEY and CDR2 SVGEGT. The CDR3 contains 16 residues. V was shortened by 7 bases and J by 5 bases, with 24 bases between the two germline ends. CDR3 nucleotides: TGTGCCAGCACCAAGCAAAGCTCAGGGAGACGGCACGAGCAGTACTTC. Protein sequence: CASTKQSSGRRHEQYF.

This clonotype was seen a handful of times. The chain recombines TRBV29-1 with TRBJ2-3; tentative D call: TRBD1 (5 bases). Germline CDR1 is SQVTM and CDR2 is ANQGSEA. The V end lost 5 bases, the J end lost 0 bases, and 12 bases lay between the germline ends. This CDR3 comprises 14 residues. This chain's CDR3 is CSVPPTVSTDTQYF. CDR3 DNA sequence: TGCAGCGTTCCTCCGACAGTCAGCACAGATACGCAGTATTTT.

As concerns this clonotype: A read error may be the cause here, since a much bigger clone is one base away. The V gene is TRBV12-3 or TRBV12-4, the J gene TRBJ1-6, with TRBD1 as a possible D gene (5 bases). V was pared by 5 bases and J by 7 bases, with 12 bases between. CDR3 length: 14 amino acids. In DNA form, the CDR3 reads TGTGCCAGCAGTATACCAAGGGACAATTCACCCCTCCACTTT. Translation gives CASSIPRDNSPLHF.

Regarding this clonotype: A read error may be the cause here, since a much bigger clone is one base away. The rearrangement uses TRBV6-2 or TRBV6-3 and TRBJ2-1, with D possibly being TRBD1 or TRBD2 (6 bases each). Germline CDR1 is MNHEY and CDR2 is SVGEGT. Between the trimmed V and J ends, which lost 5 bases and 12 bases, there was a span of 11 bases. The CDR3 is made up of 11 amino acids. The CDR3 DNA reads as TGTGCCAGCAGTAAGGGGGGCGTGCAGTTCTTC. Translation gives CASSKGGVQFF.

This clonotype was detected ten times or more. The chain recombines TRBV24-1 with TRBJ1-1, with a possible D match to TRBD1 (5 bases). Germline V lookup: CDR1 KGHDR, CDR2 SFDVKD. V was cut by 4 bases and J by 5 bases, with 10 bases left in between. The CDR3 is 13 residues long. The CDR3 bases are TGTGCCACCAGTGACCTCCAGGGAACTGAAGCTTTCTTT. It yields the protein CATSDLQGTEAFF.

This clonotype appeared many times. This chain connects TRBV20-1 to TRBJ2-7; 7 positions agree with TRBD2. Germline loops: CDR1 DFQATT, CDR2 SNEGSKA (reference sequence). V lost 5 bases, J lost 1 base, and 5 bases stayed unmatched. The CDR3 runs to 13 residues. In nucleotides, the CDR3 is TGCAGTGCTCGCCTAGCGGTTTCCTACGAGCAGTACTTC. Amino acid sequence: CSARLAVSYEQYF.

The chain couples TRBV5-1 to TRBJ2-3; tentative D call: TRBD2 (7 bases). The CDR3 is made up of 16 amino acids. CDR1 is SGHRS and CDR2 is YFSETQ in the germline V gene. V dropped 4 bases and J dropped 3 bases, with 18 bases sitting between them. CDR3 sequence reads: CASSPWEGGRTDTQYF. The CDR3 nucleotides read TGCGCCAGCAGCCCCTGGGAGGGGGGAAGAACAGATACGCAGTATTTT. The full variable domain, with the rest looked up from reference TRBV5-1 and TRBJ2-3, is KAGVTQTPRYLIKTRGQQVTLSCSPISGHRSVSWYQQTPGQGLQFLFEYFSETQRNKGNFPGRFSGRQFSNSRSEMNVSTLELGDSALYLCASSPWEGGRTDTQYFGPGTRLTVL.

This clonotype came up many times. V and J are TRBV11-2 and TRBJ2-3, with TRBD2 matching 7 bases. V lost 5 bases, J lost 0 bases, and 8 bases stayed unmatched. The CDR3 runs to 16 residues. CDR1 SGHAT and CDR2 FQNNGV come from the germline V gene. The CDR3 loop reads CASSALAAYSTDTQYF. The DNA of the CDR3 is TGTGCCAGCAGCGCGCTAGCGGCCTATAGCACAGATACGCAGTATTTT.

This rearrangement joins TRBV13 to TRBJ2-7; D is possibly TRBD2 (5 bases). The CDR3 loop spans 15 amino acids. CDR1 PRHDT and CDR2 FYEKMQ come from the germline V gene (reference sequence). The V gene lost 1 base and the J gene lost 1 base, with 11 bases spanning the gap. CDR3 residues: CASSLVAPGSYEQYF. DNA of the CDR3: TGTGCCAGCAGCTTAGTGGCCCCGGGGTCCTACGAGCAGTACTTC.

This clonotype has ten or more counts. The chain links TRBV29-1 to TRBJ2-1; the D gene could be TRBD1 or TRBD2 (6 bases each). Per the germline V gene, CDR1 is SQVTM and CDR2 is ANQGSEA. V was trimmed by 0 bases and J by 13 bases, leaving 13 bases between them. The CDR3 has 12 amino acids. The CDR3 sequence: CSVEDPGAGQFF. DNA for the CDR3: TGCAGCGTTGAAGATCCGGGGGCTGGACAGTTCTTC.

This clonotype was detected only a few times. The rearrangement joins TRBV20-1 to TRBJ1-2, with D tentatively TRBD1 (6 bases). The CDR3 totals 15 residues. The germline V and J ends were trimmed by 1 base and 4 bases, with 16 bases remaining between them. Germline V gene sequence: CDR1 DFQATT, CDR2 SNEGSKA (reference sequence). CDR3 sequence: CSARGQGQATYGYTF. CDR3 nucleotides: TGCAGTGCTAGAGGCCAGGGGCAGGCAACCTATGGCTACACCTTC.